This T cell receptor beta chain was captured in a study of blood T cell repertoires in COVID-19. As processed by the authors: Amplifying reference gene primers gave estimates of nucleated cell counts. Profiled with immunoSEQ multiplex PCR; TCRdb holds only in-frame clones, not every one. For V, J and clone size, that table is used; D and trimming come from the DNA. Of fewer than 70,000 clones listed, 70% to 90% are singletons. Patients from Seattle were sampled longitudinally, starting during active infection. The V and J ends lost 6 bases and 3 bases respectively, with 14 bases between them. There are 14 residues in the CDR3. Germline V gene sequence: CDR1 LGHNT, CDR2 FRNRAP.

The receptor was derived from a man aged 40-50 years with COVID-19, enrolled during active disease. The rearrangement links TRBV12-5 to TRBJ1-2; D is unresolved. The sequencing input was peripheral blood. This CDR3 is CASGPPVGHYGYTF. The CDR3 coding sequence is TGTGCTAGTGGCCCCCCAGTTGGTCACTATGGCTACACCTTC.